This T cell receptor beta chain was observed in a study of blood T cell repertoires in COVID-19. Across the whole study: T cells, B-cell-depleted T cells, or PBMCs supplied cDNA or gDNA.

Under the authors' procedure: Counts of nucleated cells, estimated from reference gene primer amplification, were obtained. Profiled with immunoSEQ multiplex PCR; TCRdb holds only in-frame clones, not every one. The V and J calls and the clone size are those of that table, but D and trimming were determined from the DNA. The sample yields some 93,000 clones, 86% seen once. The CDR3 covers 15 residues. V lost 5 bases and J lost 6; bases outside the gene matches: 8. Per germline, CDR1 SGHVS and CDR2 FQNEAQ. This receptor was identified in a woman of 80 years or more with acute or convalescent COVID-19. What was sequenced was peripheral blood. V is TRBV7-8 and J is TRBJ2-2; 8 nucleotides agree with TRBD2. CDR3 nucleotides: TGTGCCAGCAGCCCCGGGGGGGGGACACCCGGGGAGCTGTTTTTT. It codes for CASSPGGGTPGELFF.